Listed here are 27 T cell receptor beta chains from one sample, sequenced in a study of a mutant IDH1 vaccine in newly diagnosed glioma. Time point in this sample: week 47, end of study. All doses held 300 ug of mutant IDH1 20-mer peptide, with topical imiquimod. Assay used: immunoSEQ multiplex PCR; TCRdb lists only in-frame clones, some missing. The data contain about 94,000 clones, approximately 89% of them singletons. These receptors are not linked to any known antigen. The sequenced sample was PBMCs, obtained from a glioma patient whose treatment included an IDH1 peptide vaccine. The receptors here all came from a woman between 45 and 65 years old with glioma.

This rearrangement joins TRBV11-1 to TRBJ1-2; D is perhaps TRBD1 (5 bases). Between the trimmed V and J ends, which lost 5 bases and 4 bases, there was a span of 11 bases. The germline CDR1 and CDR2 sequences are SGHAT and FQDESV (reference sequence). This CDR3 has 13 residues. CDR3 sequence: CASSPEGTYGYTF. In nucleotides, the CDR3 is TGTGCCAGCAGCCCAGAGGGGACCTATGGCTACACCTTC.

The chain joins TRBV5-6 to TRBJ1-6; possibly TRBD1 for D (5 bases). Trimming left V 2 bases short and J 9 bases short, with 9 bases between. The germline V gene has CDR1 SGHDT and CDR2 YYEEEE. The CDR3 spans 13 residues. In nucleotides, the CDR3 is TGTGCCAGCAGCTTCGGGGCGAGTTCACCCCTCCACTTT. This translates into CASSFGASSPLHF.

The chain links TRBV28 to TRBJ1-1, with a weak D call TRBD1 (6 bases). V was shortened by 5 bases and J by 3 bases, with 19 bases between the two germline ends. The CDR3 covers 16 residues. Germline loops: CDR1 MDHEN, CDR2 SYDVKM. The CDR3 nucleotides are TGTGCCAGCAGTCCCCTCAAGGGGGGCGCGCACACTGAAGCTTTCTTT. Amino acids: CASSPLKGGAHTEAFF.

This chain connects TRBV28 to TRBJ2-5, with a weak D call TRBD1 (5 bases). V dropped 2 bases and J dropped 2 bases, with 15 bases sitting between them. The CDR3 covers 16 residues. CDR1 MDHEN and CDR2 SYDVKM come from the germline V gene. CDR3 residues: CASSLRGWRKQETQYF. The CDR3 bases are TGTGCCAGCAGTTTAAGGGGTTGGAGAAAACAAGAGACCCAGTACTTC.

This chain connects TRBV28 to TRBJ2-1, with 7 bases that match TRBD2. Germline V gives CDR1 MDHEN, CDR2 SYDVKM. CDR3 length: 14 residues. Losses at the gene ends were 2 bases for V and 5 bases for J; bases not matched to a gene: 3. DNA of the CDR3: TGTGCCAGCAGTTTAGCGGGAGTGAACAATGAGCAGTTCTTC. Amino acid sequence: CASSLAGVNNEQFF.

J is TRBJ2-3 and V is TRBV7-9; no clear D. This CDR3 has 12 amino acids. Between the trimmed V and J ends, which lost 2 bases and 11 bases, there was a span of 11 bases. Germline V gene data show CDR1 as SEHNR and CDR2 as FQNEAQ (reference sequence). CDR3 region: CASSLKPELQYF. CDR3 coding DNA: TGTGCCAGCAGCTTAAAGCCGGAATTGCAGTATTTT.

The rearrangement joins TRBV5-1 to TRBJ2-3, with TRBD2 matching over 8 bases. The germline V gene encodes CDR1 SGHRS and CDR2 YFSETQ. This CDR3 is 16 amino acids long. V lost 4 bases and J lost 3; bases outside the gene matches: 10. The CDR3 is CASSPPGLESTDTQYF. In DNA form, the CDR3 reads TGCGCCAGCAGCCCTCCGGGACTAGAGAGTACAGATACGCAGTATTTT. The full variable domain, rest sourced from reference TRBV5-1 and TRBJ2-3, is KAGVTQTPRYLIKTRGQQVTLSCSPISGHRSVSWYQQTPGQGLQFLFEYFSETQRNKGNFPGRFSGRQFSNSRSEMNVSTLELGDSALYLCASSPPGLESTDTQYFGPGTRLTVL.

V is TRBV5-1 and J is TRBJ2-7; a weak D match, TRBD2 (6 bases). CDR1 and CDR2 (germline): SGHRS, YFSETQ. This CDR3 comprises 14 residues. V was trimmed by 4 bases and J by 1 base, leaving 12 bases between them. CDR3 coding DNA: TGCGCCAGCAGCCCAGCGGGTCCTTCCTACGAGCAGTACTTC. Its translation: CASSPAGPSYEQYF.

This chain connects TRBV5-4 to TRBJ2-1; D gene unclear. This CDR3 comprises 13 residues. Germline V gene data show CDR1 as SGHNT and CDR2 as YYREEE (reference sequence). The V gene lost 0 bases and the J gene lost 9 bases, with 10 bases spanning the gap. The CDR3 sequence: CASSLGLAGEQFF. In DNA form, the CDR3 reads TGTGCCAGCAGCTTGGGCTTAGCAGGTGAGCAGTTCTTC.

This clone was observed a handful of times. CDR3 in DNA: TGCGCCAGCAGCCCCGGGCTGAGAAGGGGCTACACCTTC. Amino acid sequence: CASSPGLRRGYTF. The chain recombines TRBV5-1 with TRBJ1-2, with no clear D. There are 13 residues in the CDR3. With 4 bases removed from V and 8 bases from J, the gap between germline ends came to 15 bases. Per the germline V gene, CDR1 is SGHRS and CDR2 is YFSETQ.

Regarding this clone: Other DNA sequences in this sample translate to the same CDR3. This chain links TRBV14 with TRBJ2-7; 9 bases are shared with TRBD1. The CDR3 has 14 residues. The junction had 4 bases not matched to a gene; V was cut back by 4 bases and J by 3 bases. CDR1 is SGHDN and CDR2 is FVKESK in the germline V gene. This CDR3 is CASSRGQGGYEQYF. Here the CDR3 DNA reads TGTGCCAGCAGCCGGGGACAGGGCGGCTACGAGCAGTACTTC. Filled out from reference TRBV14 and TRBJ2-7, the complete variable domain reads EAGVTQFPSHSVIEKGQTVTLRCDPISGHDNLYWYRRVMGKEIKFLLHFVKESKQDESGMPNNRFLAERTGGTYSTLKVQPAELEDSGVYFCASSRGQGGYEQYFGPGTRLTVT.

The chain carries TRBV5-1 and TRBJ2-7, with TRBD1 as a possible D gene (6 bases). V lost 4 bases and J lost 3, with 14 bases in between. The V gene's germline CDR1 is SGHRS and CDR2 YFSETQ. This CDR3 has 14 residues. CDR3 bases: TGCGCCAGCAGCCCCGACAGGTTCAACTACGAGCAGTACTTC. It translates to CASSPDRFNYEQYF.

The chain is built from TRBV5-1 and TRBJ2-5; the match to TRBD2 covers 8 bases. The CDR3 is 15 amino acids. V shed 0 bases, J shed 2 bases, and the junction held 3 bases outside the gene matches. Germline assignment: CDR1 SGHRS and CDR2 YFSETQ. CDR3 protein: CASSLVAGRQETQYF. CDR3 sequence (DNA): TGCGCCAGCAGCTTGGTAGCGGGAAGGCAAGAGACCCAGTACTTC.

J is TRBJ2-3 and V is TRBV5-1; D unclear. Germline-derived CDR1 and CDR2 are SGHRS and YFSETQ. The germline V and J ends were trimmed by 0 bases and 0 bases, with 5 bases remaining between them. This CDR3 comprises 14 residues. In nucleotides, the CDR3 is TGCGCCAGCAGCTTGGGGAGTAGCACAGATACGCAGTATTTT. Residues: CASSLGSSTDTQYF. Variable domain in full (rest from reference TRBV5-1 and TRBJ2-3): KAGVTQTPRYLIKTRGQQVTLSCSPISGHRSVSWYQQTPGQGLQFLFEYFSETQRNKGNFPGRFSGRQFSNSRSEMNVSTLELGDSALYLCASSLGSSTDTQYFGPGTRLTVL.

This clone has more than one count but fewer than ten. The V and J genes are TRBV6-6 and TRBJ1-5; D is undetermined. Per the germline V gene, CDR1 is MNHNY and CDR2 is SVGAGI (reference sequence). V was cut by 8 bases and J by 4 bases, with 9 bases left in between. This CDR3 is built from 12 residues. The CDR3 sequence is CASQTWNQPQHF. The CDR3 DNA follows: TGTGCCAGCCAGACCTGGAATCAGCCCCAGCATTTT.

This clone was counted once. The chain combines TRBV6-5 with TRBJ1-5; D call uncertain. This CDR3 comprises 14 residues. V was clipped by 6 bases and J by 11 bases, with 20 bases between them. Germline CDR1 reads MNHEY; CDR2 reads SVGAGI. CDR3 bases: TGTGCCAGCAGACTTTCGGTCGTCAGTGTGGCCCAGCATTTT. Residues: CASRLSVVSVAQHF.

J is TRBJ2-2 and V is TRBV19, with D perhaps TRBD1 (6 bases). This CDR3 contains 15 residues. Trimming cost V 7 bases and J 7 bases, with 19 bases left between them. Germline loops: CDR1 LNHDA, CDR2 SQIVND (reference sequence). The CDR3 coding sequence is TGTGCCAGTACCTCGAGGGGGAACTGGTACGGGGAGCTGTTTTTT. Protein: CASTSRGNWYGELFF.

The CDR3 here is CASSPDSNSGNTIYF. In nucleotides, the CDR3 is TGTGCCAGCTCACCAGACAGCAACTCTGGAAACACCATATATTTT. The V call is TRBV18, the J call TRBJ1-3; the D gene is possibly TRBD1 (5 bases). Trimming shortened V by 2 bases and J by 0 bases, and 8 bases separated the two germline ends. The CDR3 contains 15 residues. CDR1 is KGHSH and CDR2 is LQKENI in the germline V gene.

The chain's CDR3 is CASSRDSLQYEQYF. CDR3 coding DNA: TGTGCCAGCAGCCGGGACAGCCTCCAATACGAGCAGTACTTC. The rearrangement joins TRBV6-5 to TRBJ2-7; 7 bases line up with TRBD1. The CDR3 loop spans 14 amino acids. The germline CDR1 and CDR2 sequences are MNHEY and SVGAGI. With V trimmed by 6 bases and J by 4 bases, 9 bases remained unmatched.

CDR3 in amino acids: CASSLAGRITGELFF. The CDR3 DNA is TGTGCCAGCAGTTTAGCGGGCAGGATCACCGGGGAGCTGTTTTTT. The chain couples TRBV27 to TRBJ2-2; weak D call: TRBD2 (5 bases). Germline lookup yields CDR1 MNHEY and CDR2 SMNVEV (reference sequence). V was trimmed by 2 bases and J by 4 bases, leaving 11 bases between them. The CDR3 runs to 15 residues.

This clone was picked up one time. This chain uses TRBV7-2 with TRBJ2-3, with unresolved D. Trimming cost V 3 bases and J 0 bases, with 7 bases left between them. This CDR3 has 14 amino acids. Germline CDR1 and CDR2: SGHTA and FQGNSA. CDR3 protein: CASSLMASTDTQYF. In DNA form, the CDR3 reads TGTGCCAGCAGCTTGATGGCTAGCACAGATACGCAGTATTTT. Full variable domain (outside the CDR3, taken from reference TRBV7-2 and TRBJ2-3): GAGVSQSPSNKVTEKGKDVELRCDPISGHTALYWYRQSLGQGLEFLIYFQGNSAPDKSGLPSDRFSAERTGGSVSTLTIQRTQQEDSAVYLCASSLMASTDTQYFGPGTRLTVL.

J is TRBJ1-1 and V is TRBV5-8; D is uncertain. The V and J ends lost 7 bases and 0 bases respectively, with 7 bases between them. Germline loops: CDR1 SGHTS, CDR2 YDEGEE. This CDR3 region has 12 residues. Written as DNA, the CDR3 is TGTGCCAGCTTGACTTTGAACACTGAAGCTTTCTTT. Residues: CASLTLNTEAFF.

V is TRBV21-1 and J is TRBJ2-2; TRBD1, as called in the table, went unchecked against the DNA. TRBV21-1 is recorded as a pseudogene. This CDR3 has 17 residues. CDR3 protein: CASSKLGQGVRTGELFF. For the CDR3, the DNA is TGTGCCAGCAGCAAACTCGGACAGGGGGTCAGGACCGGGGAGCTGTTTTTT.

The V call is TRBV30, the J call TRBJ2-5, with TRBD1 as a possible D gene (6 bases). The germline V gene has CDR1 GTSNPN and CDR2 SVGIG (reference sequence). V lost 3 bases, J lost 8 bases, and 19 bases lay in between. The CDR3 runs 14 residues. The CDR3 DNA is TGTGCCTGGAGCTTGACAGGCCAGGGAGACACCCAGTACTTC. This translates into CAWSLTGQGDTQYF.

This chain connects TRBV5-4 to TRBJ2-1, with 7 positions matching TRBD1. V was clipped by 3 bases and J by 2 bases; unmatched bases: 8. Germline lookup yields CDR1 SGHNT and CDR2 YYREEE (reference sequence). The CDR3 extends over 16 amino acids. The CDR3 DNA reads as TGTGCCAGCAGCTCCCCAGGGGGAGAGACCTACAATGAGCAGTTCTTC. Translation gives CASSSPGGETYNEQFF.

Here the CDR3 reads CASSVVAGGLNEQFF. The CDR3 region has the DNA TGTGCCAGCAGCGTAGTGGCGGGAGGCCTCAATGAGCAGTTCTTC. The chain couples TRBV9 to TRBJ2-1, with 8 nucleotides matching TRBD2. The CDR3 covers 15 residues. The germline CDR1 and CDR2 sequences are SGDLS and YYNGEE. The V segment lost 0 bases and the J segment 6 bases; nucleotides outside the gene matches: 5.

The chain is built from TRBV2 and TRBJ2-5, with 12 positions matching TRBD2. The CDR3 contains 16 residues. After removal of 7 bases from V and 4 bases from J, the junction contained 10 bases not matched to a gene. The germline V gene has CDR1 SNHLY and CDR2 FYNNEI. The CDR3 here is CASTGLAGGPRETQYF. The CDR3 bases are TGTGCCAGCACCGGCCTAGCGGGAGGGCCCCGAGAGACCCAGTACTTC.